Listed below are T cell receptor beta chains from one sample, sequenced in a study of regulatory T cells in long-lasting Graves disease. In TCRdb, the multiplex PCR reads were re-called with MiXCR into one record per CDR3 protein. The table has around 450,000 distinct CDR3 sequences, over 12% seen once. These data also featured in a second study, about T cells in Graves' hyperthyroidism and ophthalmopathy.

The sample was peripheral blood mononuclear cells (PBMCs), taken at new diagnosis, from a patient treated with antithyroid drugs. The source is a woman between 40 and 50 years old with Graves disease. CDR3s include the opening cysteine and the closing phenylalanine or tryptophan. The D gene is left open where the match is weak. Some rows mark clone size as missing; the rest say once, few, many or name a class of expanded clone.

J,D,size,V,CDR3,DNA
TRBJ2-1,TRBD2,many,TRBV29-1,CSVDASGAYNEQFF,TGCAGCGTTGATGCTAGCGGGGCCTACAATGAGCAGTTCTTC
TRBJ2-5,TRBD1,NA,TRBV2,CASRPDRARFPETQYF,TGTGCAAGCAGACCCGACAGGGCGAGATTCCCAGAGACCCAGTACTTC
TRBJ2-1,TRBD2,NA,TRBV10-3,CAISESGLAGGNEQFF,TGTGCCATCAGTGAGTCCGGCCTAGCGGGAGGCAATGAGCAGTTCTTC
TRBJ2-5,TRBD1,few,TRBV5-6,CASSGTGTGGETQYF,TGTGCCAGCAGCGGGACCGGGACAGGGGGAGAGACCCAGTACTTC
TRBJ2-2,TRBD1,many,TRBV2,CASSRTTGVAGELFF,TGTGCCAGCAGCCGCACGACAGGGGTCGCCGGGGAGCTGTTTTTT
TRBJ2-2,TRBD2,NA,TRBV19,CASSFLGLAGGTGELFF,TGTGCCAGTAGTTTCCTAGGACTAGCGGGAGGCACCGGGGAGCTGTTTTTT
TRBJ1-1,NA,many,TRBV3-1,CASSQRGAGTEAFF,TGTGCCAGCAGCCAAAGAGGGGCAGGTACTGAAGCTTTCTTT
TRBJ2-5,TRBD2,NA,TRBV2,CASSVGTSGRVQETQYF,TGTGCCAGCAGTGTCGGGACTAGCGGGAGGGTCCAAGAGACCCAGTACTTC
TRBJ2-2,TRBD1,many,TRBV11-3,CASSSRTGSTGELFF,TGTGCCAGCAGCTCCCGGACAGGGAGCACCGGGGAGCTGTTTTTT
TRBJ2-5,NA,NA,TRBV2,CASSDFGGAGETQYF,TGTGCCAGCAGTGATTTCGGAGGGGCAGGAGAGACCCAGTACTTC
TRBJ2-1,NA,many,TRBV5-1,CASSLEDREQFF,TGCGCCAGCAGCTTAGAGGACCGTGAGCAGTTCTTC
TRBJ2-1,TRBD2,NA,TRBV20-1,CSAVGTSQIFSYNEQFF,TGCAGTGCTGTCGGGACTAGCCAGATTTTCTCCTACAATGAGCAGTTCTTC
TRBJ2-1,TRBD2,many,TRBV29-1,CSVFREGEQFF,TGCAGCGTTTTCAGGGAGGGTGAGCAGTTCTTC
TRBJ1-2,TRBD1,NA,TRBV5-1,CASSSDRDRGLEDYGYTF,TGCGCCAGCAGCTCAGACCGGGACAGGGGGCTGGAAGACTATGGCTACACCTTC
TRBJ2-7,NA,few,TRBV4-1,CASSQEPTSYEQYF,TGCGCCAGCAGCCAAGAACCTACCTCCTACGAGCAGTACTTC
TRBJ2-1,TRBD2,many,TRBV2,CASRHGLEVDEQFF,TGTGCCAGCAGACACGGACTAGAAGTCGATGAGCAGTTCTTC
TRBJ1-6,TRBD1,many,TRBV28,CASSPARGRSPLHF,TGTGCCAGCAGCCCGGCAAGGGGGCGATCACCCCTCCACTTT
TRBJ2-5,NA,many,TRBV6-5,CASSYLLKAYQETQYF,TGTGCCAGCAGTTACCTTCTCAAGGCATACCAAGAGACCCAGTACTTC
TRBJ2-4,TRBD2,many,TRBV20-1,CSARDRRGGSLAKNIQYF,TGCAGTGCTAGAGATCGGCGGGGGGGGAGCCTAGCCAAAAACATTCAGTACTTC
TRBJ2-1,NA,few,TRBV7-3,CASSLQLYSEQFF,TGTGCCAGCAGCTTACAACTCTACTCTGAGCAGTTCTTC
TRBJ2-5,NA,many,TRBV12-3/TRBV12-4,CASSSTGRETQYF,TGTGCCAGCAGTTCAACAGGGAGGGAGACCCAGTACTTC
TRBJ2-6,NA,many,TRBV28,CASSLTVSSGANVLTF,TGTGCCAGCAGTCTGACAGTTTCCTCTGGGGCCAACGTCCTGACTTTC
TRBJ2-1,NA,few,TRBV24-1,CATSDRTDYNEQFF,TGTGCCACCAGTGACAGGACAGATTACAATGAGCAGTTCTTC
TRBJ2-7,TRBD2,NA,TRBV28,CASSRGPLASTYEQYF,TGTGCCAGCAGTAGAGGACCACTAGCGTCGACCTACGAGCAGTACTTC
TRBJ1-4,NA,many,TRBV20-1,CSAPRPGPTWRDEKLFF,TGCAGTGCTCCTAGACCGGGACCGACCTGGCGAGATGAAAAACTGTTTTTT
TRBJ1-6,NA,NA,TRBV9,CASSVATGHNSPLHF,TGTGCCAGCAGCGTAGCGACAGGCCATAATTCACCCCTCCACTTT
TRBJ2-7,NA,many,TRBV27,CASSPRGAGYEQYF,TGTGCCAGCAGTCCCCGGGGAGCGGGCTACGAGCAGTACTTC
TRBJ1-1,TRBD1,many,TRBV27,CASSPLQGGNTEAFF,TGTGCCAGCAGTCCACTCCAGGGGGGGAACACTGAAGCTTTCTTT
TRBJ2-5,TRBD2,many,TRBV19,CASREGGIKETQYF,TGTGCCAGTCGGGAGGGGGGAATTAAGGAGACCCAGTACTTC
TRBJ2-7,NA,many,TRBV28,CASSLSLREGSYEQYF,TGTGCCAGCAGTTTAAGTTTGAGGGAAGGTTCCTACGAGCAGTACTTC
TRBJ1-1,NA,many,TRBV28,CASSSAGWDRAGNTEAFF,TGTGCCAGCAGTTCTGCCGGGTGGGATCGGGCTGGGAACACTGAAGCTTTCTTT
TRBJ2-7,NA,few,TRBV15,CATSGARRTEQYF,TGTGCCACCAGCGGGGCGAGGAGGACCGAGCAGTACTTC
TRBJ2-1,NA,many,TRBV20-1,CSALAVDYNEQFF,TGCAGTGCTTTAGCGGTGGACTACAATGAGCAGTTCTTC
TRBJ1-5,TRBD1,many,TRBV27,CATRGTGYQPQHF,TGTGCCACCCGAGGGACAGGGTATCAGCCCCAGCATTTT
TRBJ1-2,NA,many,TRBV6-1,CASSPQAGGYTF,TGTGCCAGCAGTCCACAGGCGGGTGGCTACACCTTC
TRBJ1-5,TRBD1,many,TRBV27,CASSSGTGGGQPQHF,TGTGCCAGCAGTTCCGGGACAGGGGGAGGTCAGCCCCAGCATTTT
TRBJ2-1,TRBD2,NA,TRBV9,CASSAGRALNEQFF,TGTGCCAGCAGCGCCGGGAGGGCCCTCAATGAGCAGTTCTTC
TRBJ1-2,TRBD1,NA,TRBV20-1,CSAPIRQGARGYTF,TGCAGTGCACCTATTAGGCAGGGGGCCAGGGGCTACACCTTC
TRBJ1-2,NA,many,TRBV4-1,CASSQPWARGYGYTF,TGCGCCAGCAGCCAACCTTGGGCCCGGGGGTATGGCTACACCTTC
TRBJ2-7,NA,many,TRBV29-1,CSVEGGTQSAFEQYF,TGCAGCGTTGAAGGTGGGACACAAAGCGCCTTCGAGCAGTACTTC
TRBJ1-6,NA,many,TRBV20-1,CSARDRGAETYNSPLHF,TGCAGTGCTAGAGATCGCGGTGCGGAGACCTATAATTCACCCCTCCACTTT
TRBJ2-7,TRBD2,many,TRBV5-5,CASSRSAGVSSYEQYF,TGTGCCAGCAGCCGATCAGCGGGGGTCAGCTCCTACGAGCAGTACTTC
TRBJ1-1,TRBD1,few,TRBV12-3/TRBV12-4,CASSQTGPETKAFF,TGTGCCAGCAGCCAGACAGGGCCTGAGACTAAAGCTTTCTTT
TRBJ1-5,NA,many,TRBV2,CASIGGSGNQPQHF,TGTGCCAGCATCGGGGGGAGCGGCAATCAGCCCCAGCATTTT
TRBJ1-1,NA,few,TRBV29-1,CSVDSGGTEAFF,TGCAGCGTTGATTCGGGAGGCACTGAAGCTTTCTTT
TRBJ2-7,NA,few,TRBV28,CASSLVRAYEQYF,TGTGCCAGCAGCCTGGTAAGGGCCTACGAGCAGTACTTC
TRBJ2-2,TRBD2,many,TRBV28,CASRPRLAGTGELFF,TGTGCCAGCAGACCAAGACTAGCGGGCACCGGGGAGCTGTTTTTT
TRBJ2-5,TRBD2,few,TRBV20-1,CSAPPGGSGETQYF,TGCAGTGCACCACCGGGGGGGTCTGGGGAGACCCAGTACTTC
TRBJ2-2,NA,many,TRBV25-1,CASSDGRGKTGELFF,TGTGCCAGCAGTGACGGCAGGGGAAAGACCGGGGAGCTGTTTTTT
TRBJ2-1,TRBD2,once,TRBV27,CASSSTSVSSYNEQFF,TGTGCCAGCAGTTCCACTAGCGTGAGCTCCTACAATGAGCAGTTCTTC
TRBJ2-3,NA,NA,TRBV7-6,CASSLELLQDTQYF,TGTGCCAGCAGCTTAGAGCTCCTTCAAGATACGCAGTATTTT
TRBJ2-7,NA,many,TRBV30,CAWSVYTYEQYF,TGTGCCTGGAGTGTATATACCTACGAGCAGTACTTC
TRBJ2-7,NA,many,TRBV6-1,CASIEGGLGGYEQYF,TGTGCCAGCATCGAAGGGGGTTTGGGGGGCTACGAGCAGTACTTC
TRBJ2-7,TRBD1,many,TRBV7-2,CASSLRDRDFYEQYF,TGTGCCAGCAGCTTAAGGGACAGGGACTTTTACGAGCAGTACTTC
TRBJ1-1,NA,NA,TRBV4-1,CASSQADGEAFF,TGCGCCAGCAGCCAAGCTGACGGAGAAGCTTTCTTT
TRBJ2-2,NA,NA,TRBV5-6,CASSLEPGANTGELFF,TGTGCCAGCAGCTTGGAACCAGGGGCGAACACCGGGGAGCTGTTTTTT
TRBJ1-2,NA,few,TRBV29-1,CSVETAYGYTF,TGCAGCGTTGAAACGGCCTATGGCTACACCTTC
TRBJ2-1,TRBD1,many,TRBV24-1,CATSDLKQGARRPNEQFF,TGTGCCACCAGTGATTTAAAACAGGGGGCCCGTCGTCCCAATGAGCAGTTCTTC